This is a list of T cell receptor beta chains from one sample in a study of blood T cell repertoires in COVID-19. Here immunoSEQ multiplex PCR was the method, and the copy in TCRdb shows in-frame clones only, minus some. The table has hundreds of thousands of clones, around nine tenths seen once. Sequenced: PBMCs or T cells enriched from blood (not recorded which). Every receptor here comes from a woman in her late teens or twenties with acute COVID-19. The CDR3 runs from the conserved cysteine through the conserved F or W. Fields, in order: J gene, D gene, clone size, V gene, CDR3 DNA, CDR3 protein. D genes are given only for firm matches. Not every row has a clone size; where given, it reads once, few, many or a size class.

>TRBJ2-6|.|.|TRBV28
TGTGCCAGCATAACATCTGGGGCCAACGTCCTGACTTTC
CASITSGANVLTF
>TRBJ1-2|TRBD1|.|TRBV5-8
TGTGCCAGCAGTCCTCTGGGACAGGGCTATGGCTACACCTTC
CASSPLGQGYGYTF
>TRBJ1-2|TRBD1|.|TRBV2
TGTGCCAGCGGGAGACAGGGAAGTTCCTATGGCTACACCTTC
CASGRQGSSYGYTF
>TRBJ2-1|TRBD1|.|TRBV19
TGTGCCAGTAGCTCGACAGGGGCCCAGCTCAATGAGCAGTTCTTC
CASSSTGAQLNEQFF
>TRBJ1-4|TRBD1|.|TRBV29-1
TGCAGCGTTACCGGGACAGGGGATGAAAAACTGTTTTTT
CSVTGTGDEKLFF
>TRBJ1-1|.|.|TRBV9
TGTGCCAGCAGCGTAGGGTTATCAGGGGCGGGTTTCTTT
CASSVGLSGAGFF
>TRBJ1-5|.|.|TRBV28
TGTGCCAGCAGTCGGGTTGACAGTTTTAATCAGCCCCAGCATTTT
CASSRVDSFNQPQHF
>TRBJ2-3|.|once|TRBV4-1
TGCGCCAGCAGCCAAAAAACGACAGACTTCACAGATACGCAGTATTTT
CASSQKTTDFTDTQYF
>TRBJ2-2|TRBD2|once|TRBV5-5
TGTGCCAGCACCCTGGCAGGGACTAGCAGGAACACCGGGGAGCTGTTTTTT
CASTLAGTSRNTGELFF
>TRBJ1-4|TRBD1|.|TRBV5-4
TGTGCCAGCAGCTTAAGAAGGGACAGGGTAAATGAAAAACTGTTTTTT
CASSLRRDRVNEKLFF
>TRBJ2-2|TRBD2|.|TRBV3-1/TRBV3-2
TGTGCCAGCAGGGCTAGCGGGGGGGCATACACCGGGGAGCTGTTTTTT
CASRASGGAYTGELFF
>TRBJ2-1|TRBD2|.|TRBV5-1
TGCGCCAGCAGCTTATCGAGGCGGGGGGGTCCCTACAATGAGCAGTTCTTC
CASSLSRRGGPYNEQFF
>TRBJ2-5|.|.|TRBV25-1
TGTGCCAGCAGCGGGGGGCCCCCCGAGACCCAGTACTTC
CASSGGPPETQYF
>TRBJ2-7|TRBD1|once|TRBV10-1
TGCGCCAGCAACCGGGACAGGGATGGCGAGCAGTACTTC
CASNRDRDGEQYF
>TRBJ1-2|.|.|TRBV10-3
TGTGCCATCAGGAGGGAGCCTGGCTACACCTTC
CAIRREPGYTF
>TRBJ1-1|TRBD1|.|TRBV19
TGTTCGACCTGGGGGACAGGGGGCGGTAGACTGAACACTGAAGCTTTCTTT
CSTWGTGGGRLNTEAFF
>TRBJ2-1|TRBD2|.|TRBV7-2
TGTGCCAGCAGCCGTTCCGGGACTAGCTTTTCTCGTGAGCAGTTCTTC
CASSRSGTSFSREQFF
>TRBJ2-3|TRBD1|.|TRBV9
TGTGCCAGCAGCGTAGTCCCGGGACAGGGGGCGATCACAGATACGCAGTATTTT
CASSVVPGQGAITDTQYF
>TRBJ1-5|.|.|TRBV7-2
TGTGCCAGCAGCGCGGGTGGGAGGCCCCAGCATTTT
CASSAGGRPQHF
>TRBJ2-4|.|.|TRBV7-9
TGTGCCAGCACCGTCGGACATTCCAAGGCCGAAAACATTCAGTACTTC
CASTVGHSKAENIQYF
>TRBJ1-1|.|.|TRBV6-5
TGTGCCAGCAGAATGACCCCGCGAGGCACTGAAGCTTTCTTT
CASRMTPRGTEAFF
>TRBJ2-5|TRBD1|.|TRBV4-3
TGCGCCAGCAGCCAACAACAGGGGGCAGGGGAGACCCAGTACTTC
CASSQQQGAGETQYF
>TRBJ2-1|TRBD2|.|TRBV10-3
TGTGCCATCAGTGAGGGTAGCGGGGGCCTTTCCTACAATGAGCAGTTCTTC
CAISEGSGGLSYNEQFF
>TRBJ1-2|TRBD1|.|TRBV28
TGTGCCAGCAATCCAGTGACAGGGAACGGCTACACCTTC
CASNPVTGNGYTF
>TRBJ1-6|.|.|TRBV28
TGTGCCAGCGCCTTCGGCGGGGGCTCCTATAATTCACCCCTCCACTTT
CASAFGGGSYNSPLHF
>TRBJ2-5|.|.|TRBV7-9
TGTGCCAGCAGCCCAAACGGAGGGGGCCGAGAGACCCAGTACTTC
CASSPNGGGRETQYF
>TRBJ1-1|.|.|TRBV13
TGTGCCAGCAGCTTAGAACAGGGGAACACTGAAGCTTTCTTT
CASSLEQGNTEAFF
>TRBJ2-1|TRBD2|once|TRBV29-1
TGCAGCGTACACATCGGGACTAGCGACTACAATGAGCAGTTCTTC
CSVHIGTSDYNEQFF
>TRBJ1-3|TRBD1|few|TRBV9
TGTGCCAGCAGCGTAGGGGGACAGGGTTTAAACACCATATATTTT
CASSVGGQGLNTIYF
>TRBJ2-2|.|.|TRBV19
TGTGCCAGTAGTTATTTCGACACCGCCGGGGAGCTGTTTTTT
CASSYFDTAGELFF
>TRBJ1-4|.|.|TRBV7-9
TGTTCGTCAAGCCGCGGGGCGCCAACTAATGAAAAACTGTTTTTT
CSSSRGAPTNEKLFF
>TRBJ2-7|TRBD2|.|TRBV9
TGTGCCAGCAGCGTAGTGGCGACTAGCGGGAGCGAGCAGTACTTC
CASSVVATSGSEQYF
>TRBJ2-5|TRBD1|.|TRBV11-2
TGTGCCAGCAGCTTAAGTACAGGGGGCGTACAGACCCAGTACTTC
CASSLSTGGVQTQYF
>TRBJ1-4|TRBD1|.|TRBV19
TGTGCCAGTAGTATGAGGACAGGCCCTAATGAAAAACTGTTTTTT
CASSMRTGPNEKLFF
>TRBJ1-6|TRBD1|.|TRBV5-6
TGTGCCAGCAGCTTGGACAGGGGGGATTCACCCCTCCACTTT
CASSLDRGDSPLHF
>TRBJ2-7|TRBD2|.|TRBV29-1
TGCAGCGGGGTTCGGACTAGCGGGAGTGGCGAGCAGTACTTC
CSGVRTSGSGEQYF
>TRBJ1-6|TRBD1|.|TRBV2
TGTGCCAGCAGGGCGGGACAGGGAGGGTCACCCCTCCACTTT
CASRAGQGGSPLHF
>TRBJ1-1|TRBD1|.|TRBV7-2
TGTGCCAGCAGCTTAGTCCGGACAGGGCCGAACACTGAAGCTTTCTTT
CASSLVRTGPNTEAFF
>TRBJ2-1|TRBD1|.|TRBV28
TGTGCCAGCAGGCCAAACCTTCTGGACAGGCTCAATGAGCAGTTCTTC
CASRPNLLDRLNEQFF
>TRBJ1-2|.|.|TRBV6-1
TGTGCCAGCAGTGACGGGACAACCTATGGCTACACCTTC
CASSDGTTYGYTF
>TRBJ1-5|TRBD1|few|TRBV19
TGTGCCAGTAGTGCGAAGGGACAGGGGGGAGGTAGCAATCAGCCCCAGCATTTT
CASSAKGQGGGSNQPQHF
>TRBJ2-1|.|.|TRBV9
TGTGCCAGCAGCGTCCGTACAGGGGGACTAGCCTCTCGTAATGAGCAGTTCTTC
CASSVRTGGLASRNEQFF
>TRBJ2-5|.|.|TRBV29-1
TGCAGCGTTGTCACCTCGGTGGGGAGGGAGACCCAGTACTTC
CSVVTSVGRETQYF
>TRBJ2-5|TRBD2|.|TRBV5-6
TGTGCCAGCAGCTTGGGCAGACTAGCTGGGGAGACCCAGTACTTC
CASSLGRLAGETQYF
>TRBJ1-1|.|.|TRBV30
TGTGCCTGGAGTGTACAGGGTTTCACTGAAGCTTTCTTT
CAWSVQGFTEAFF
>TRBJ1-5|.|.|TRBV28
TGTGCCGTAGTGGCGGGGCCCTATAGCAATCAGCCCCAGCATTTT
CAVVAGPYSNQPQHF
>TRBJ1-5|.|.|TRBV5-1
TGCGCCAGCAGCTTCGGACAACCCAATCAGCCCCAGCATTTT
CASSFGQPNQPQHF
>TRBJ2-7|TRBD2|.|TRBV10-3
TGTGCCGAAAACTCCGGGACTAGCGGATCGAGCTCCTACGAGCAGTACTTC
CAENSGTSGSSSYEQYF
>TRBJ2-2|TRBD1|once|TRBV27
TGTGCCAGCAGTCCCGGGACAGGGAGCACCGGGGAGCTGTTTTTT
CASSPGTGSTGELFF
>TRBJ2-3|TRBD1|once|TRBV6-2/TRBV6-3
TGTGCCAGCAACCCTAATTTAGGGGGCCGTGGAGATACGCAGTATTTT
CASNPNLGGRGDTQYF
>TRBJ1-1|.|.|TRBV7-9
TGTGCCAGCAGCACGGTGATGAACACTGAAGCTTTCTTT
CASSTVMNTEAFF
>TRBJ2-2|.|.|TRBV28
TGTGCCAGCAGTTTAATCCGGGGATCGGACGGGGAGCTGTTTTTT
CASSLIRGSDGELFF
>TRBJ1-6|.|.|TRBV9
TGTGCCAGCAGCTCAAGGACTTCAGTCCTCCACTTT
CASSSRTSVLHF
>TRBJ1-2|.|.|TRBV3-1/TRBV3-2
TGTGCCAGCAGCCAAGATCTACCCCCACATGGCTACACCTTC
CASSQDLPPHGYTF
>TRBJ2-1|TRBD2|.|TRBV19
TGTGCCAGTAGTTCGACTAGCGGGGGGGCTAGGGATGAGCAGTTCTTC
CASSSTSGGARDEQFF
>TRBJ2-3|.|.|TRBV9
TGTGCCAGCAGCGTAAAATATCAGGGGAGCACAGATACGCAGTATTTT
CASSVKYQGSTDTQYF
>TRBJ2-3|TRBD2|.|TRBV27
TGTGCCAGCAGGGGTAAACGGGACTACACAGATACGCAGTATTTT
CASRGKRDYTDTQYF
>TRBJ2-3|TRBD1|.|TRBV30
TGTGCCTGGAGTCTCGGACAGGGCACAGATACGCAGTATTTT
CAWSLGQGTDTQYF
>TRBJ1-2|.|.|TRBV5-4
TGTGCCAGCAGCTTGACAGGCACAAAGTTTCATGGCTACACCTTC
CASSLTGTKFHGYTF